A single sample is the source of the 9 T cell receptor beta chains below, sequenced in a study of T cell responses to AZD1222 COVID-19 vaccine. Some clones are missing from TCRdb's copy, which holds only in-frame ones; the method was immunoSEQ multiplex PCR. The sample carries about 53,000 clones, 84% recorded once. This sample comprised peripheral blood, obtained on day 0 of AZD1222 vaccination. The receptor set was obtained from an adult in good health.

This sequence joins TRBV29-1 and TRBJ1-1; D not resolved. Germline V gene data show CDR1 as SQVTM and CDR2 as ANQGSEA. CDR3 length: 14 amino acids. Trimming stripped 3 bases from V and 0 bases from J, with 11 bases between. The CDR3 region has the DNA TGCAGCGTTGAGGAAGGTGATATGAACACTGAAGCTTTCTTT. Amino acid sequence: CSVEEGDMNTEAFF.

This sequence joins TRBV12-5 and TRBJ2-3; 8 nucleotides match TRBD1. The CDR3 spans 14 residues. Losses at the gene ends were 6 bases for V and 0 bases for J; bases not matched to a gene: 2. In germline, CDR1 is LGHNT, CDR2 FRNRAP. As DNA, the CDR3 is TGTGCTAGTGGGACAGGGGTTAGCACAGATACGCAGTATTTT. This encodes CASGTGVSTDTQYF.

J is TRBJ1-2 and V is TRBV4-1; D uncertain. The CDR3 totals 14 residues. The V gene's germline CDR1 is MGHRA and CDR2 YSYEKL. Trimming took off 6 bases at V and 2 bases at J, with 13 bases between the two ends. This chain's CDR3 is CASRSQGRNYGYTF. CDR3 DNA: TGCGCCAGCAGAAGCCAAGGGCGAAACTATGGCTACACCTTC.

This chain links TRBV5-4 with TRBJ2-5, with a tentative D call TRBD1 (5 bases). V was pared by 0 bases and J by 5 bases, with 11 bases between. The CDR3 extends over 14 amino acids. Germline CDR1 reads SGHNT; CDR2 reads YYREEE (reference sequence). The DNA of the CDR3 is TGTGCCAGCAGCTTGGATCAGGGTGGCGAGACCCAGTACTTC. Translating gives CASSLDQGGETQYF. Full variable domain (remainder filled in from reference TRBV5-4 and TRBJ2-5): ETGVTQSPTHLIKTRGQQVTLRCSSQSGHNTVSWYQQALGQGPQFIFQYYREEENGRGNFPPRFSGLQFPNYSSELNVNALELDDSALYLCASSLDQGGETQYFGPGTRLLVL.

V and J are TRBV10-2 and TRBJ2-2, with a tentative D call TRBD1 (5 bases). Trimming stripped 4 bases from V and 3 bases from J, with 6 bases between. CDR1 is WSHSY and CDR2 is SAAADI in the germline V gene. This CDR3 spans 13 amino acids. CDR3 protein: CASSVRDTGELFF. DNA of the CDR3: TGCGCCAGCAGTGTCAGGGACACCGGGGAGCTGTTTTTT.

V gene TRBV18 combines with J gene TRBJ1-1; the D gene is possibly TRBD1 (5 bases). Germline assignment: CDR1 KGHSH and CDR2 LQKENI. The ends were cut back, 3 bases at V and 0 bases at J, with 14 bases in the middle. This CDR3 contains 16 residues. The DNA of the CDR3 is TGTGCCAGCTCACCGGAGAGGGGCCACATGAACACTGAAGCTTTCTTT. Its protein is CASSPERGHMNTEAFF.

The genes are TRBV14 and TRBJ2-7; no firm D call. Trimming took off 1 base at V and 6 bases at J, with 10 bases between the two ends. The CDR3 is 13 amino acids. The V gene's germline CDR1 is SGHDN and CDR2 FVKESK. The CDR3 loop reads CASSQVRESEQYF. CDR3 DNA: TGTGCCAGCAGCCAAGTGAGAGAATCCGAGCAGTACTTC.

This clone appeared a few times. The J gene is TRBJ2-2, the V gene TRBV7-3, with 10 bases lining up with TRBD2. The V segment lost 5 bases and the J segment 2 bases; nucleotides outside the gene matches: 5. This CDR3 region has 16 residues. Germline V gene lookup returns CDR1 SGHTA and CDR2 FQGTGA. The CDR3 loop reads CASSHRTSGNTGELFF. CDR3 sequence (DNA): TGTGCCAGCAGCCACCGGACTAGCGGTAACACCGGGGAGCTGTTTTTT.

The chain carries TRBV5-1 and TRBJ2-5, with D possibly matching TRBD2 (5 bases). The CDR3 length is 15 residues. CDR1 is SGHRS and CDR2 is YFSETQ in the germline V gene. V lost 3 bases and J 5 bases, leaving 17 bases between the germline ends. The CDR3 DNA reads as TGCGCCAGCAGCTCCGGGTCCGGAGGAGCGGAGACCCAGTACTTC. This translates into CASSSGSGGAETQYF.